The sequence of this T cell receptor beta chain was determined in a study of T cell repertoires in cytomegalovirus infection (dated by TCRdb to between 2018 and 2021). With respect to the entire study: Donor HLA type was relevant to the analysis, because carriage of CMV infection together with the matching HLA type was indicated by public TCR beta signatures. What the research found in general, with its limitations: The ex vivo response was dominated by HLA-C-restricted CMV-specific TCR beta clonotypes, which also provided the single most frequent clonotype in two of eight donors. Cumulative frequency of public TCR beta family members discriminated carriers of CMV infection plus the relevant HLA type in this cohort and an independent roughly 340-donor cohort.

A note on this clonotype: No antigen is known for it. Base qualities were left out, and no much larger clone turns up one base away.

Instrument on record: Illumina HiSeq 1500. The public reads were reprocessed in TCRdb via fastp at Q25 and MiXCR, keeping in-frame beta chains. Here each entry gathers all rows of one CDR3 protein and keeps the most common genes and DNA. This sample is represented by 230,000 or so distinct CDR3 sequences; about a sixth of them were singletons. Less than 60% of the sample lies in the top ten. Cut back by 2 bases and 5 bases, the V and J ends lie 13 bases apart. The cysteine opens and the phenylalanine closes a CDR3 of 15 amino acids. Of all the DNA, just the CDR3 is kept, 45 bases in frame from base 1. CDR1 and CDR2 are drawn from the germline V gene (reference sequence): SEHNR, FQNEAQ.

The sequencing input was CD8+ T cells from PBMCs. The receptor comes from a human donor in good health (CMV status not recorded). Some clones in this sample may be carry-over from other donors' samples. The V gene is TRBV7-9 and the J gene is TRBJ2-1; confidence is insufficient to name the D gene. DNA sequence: TGTGCCAGCAGCTTAAACAGCCGGTTGCACAATGAGCAGTTCTTC. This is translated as CASSLNSRLHNEQFF.